The 32 T cell receptor beta chains below were found in one sample sequenced in a study of human CD4 T cells and Enterobacteriaceae. Sorting took every CD4+ cell except CD45RA+CCR7+CD95- naive cells, reaching over 95% purity. The assay was immunoSEQ multiplex PCR, and TCRdb's table has in-frame clones only and misses some. The table lists fewer than 35,000 clones, 65% to 85% of them singletons. The source material was memory CD4+ T cells from blood. Every receptor here comes from a human donor in good health.

The genes are TRBV14 and TRBJ2-1; the D gene is possibly TRBD2 (5 bases). From germline, CDR1 is SGHDN and CDR2 FVKESK. There are 18 residues in the CDR3. Trimming shortened V by 4 bases and J by 4 bases, and 23 bases separated the two germline ends. In DNA form, the CDR3 reads TGTGCCAGCAGCCGTTCGAGAGGTTTCGGGGTGGAATACAATGAGCAGTTCTTC. Translating gives CASSRSRGFGVEYNEQFF.

Concerning this clone: A junction end diverges from the germline sequence, so it may reflect a read error. This chain uses TRBV7-6 with TRBJ2-1; D not certain. In germline, CDR1 is SGHVS, CDR2 FNYEAQ. The length of the CDR3 is 14 residues. Here the CDR3 DNA reads TGTGCCAGCAGCTCTCTCTCCTCCAACAATGAGCAGTTCTTC. Translating gives CASSSLSSNNEQFF.

This chain joins TRBV2 and TRBJ2-2; D is ambiguous. V was trimmed by 1 base and J by 2 bases, leaving 8 bases between them. Germline CDR1 and CDR2: SNHLY and FYNNEI. The CDR3 is 15 residues long. CDR3 coding DNA: TGTGCCAGCAGTGAAGAGGGCCTAAACACCGGGGAGCTGTTTTTT. Its protein product is CASSEEGLNTGELFF.

The chain carries TRBV4-2 and TRBJ2-7, with TRBD2 matching over 8 bases. V lost 1 base to trimming and J lost 6 bases; unmatched junction nucleotides: 14. Germline V gene lookup returns CDR1 LGHNA and CDR2 YNFKEQ. The CDR3 extends over 17 amino acids. The CDR3 DNA reads TGTGCCAGCAGCCAAGGAGCAGCGGGAGCTTACTTGCGCGAGCAGTACTTC. Translated: CASSQGAAGAYLREQYF.

The chain couples TRBV10-3 to TRBJ2-3; 7 bases are shared with TRBD1. Trimming at V came to 6 bases and at J to 2 bases, leaving 8 bases not matched to a gene. CDR1 is ENHRY, CDR2 SYGVKD, per germline. The CDR3 is made up of 15 amino acids. As DNA, the CDR3 is TGTGCCATCAGCGCTGGACAGGCCTCCACAGATACGCAGTATTTT. It codes for CAISAGQASTDTQYF.

The chain has TRBV7-9 and TRBJ2-5, with 7 bases fitting TRBD2. The CDR3 is made up of 14 amino acids. V dropped 3 bases and J dropped 5; count of bases not matched to a gene: 6. In germline, CDR1 is SEHNR, CDR2 FQNEAQ (reference sequence). Here the CDR3 DNA reads TGTGCCAGCAGCTTCGGGCAGGGAGGGGAGACCCAGTACTTC. Its translation: CASSFGQGGETQYF.

This clone was detected once. This chain links TRBV7-2 with TRBJ1-3, with no clear D. The CDR3 runs 16 residues. CDR1 SGHTA and CDR2 FQGNSA come from the germline V gene. Trimming removed 0 bases from V and 0 bases from J, with 9 bases in between. CDR3 nucleotide sequence: TGTGCCAGCAGCTTAGCAGTAGGACTCTCTGGAAACACCATATATTTT. It encodes CASSLAVGLSGNTIYF.

CDR3 residues: CASSLGGTGVEDTQYF. The CDR3 coding sequence is TGCGCCAGCAGCTTGGGGGGGACAGGCGTTGAAGATACGCAGTATTTT. V usage is TRBV5-1 and J usage is TRBJ2-3; 8 bases agree with TRBD1. V was clipped by 0 bases and J by 5 bases; unmatched bases: 8. CDR1 and CDR2 (germline): SGHRS, YFSETQ. This CDR3 is built from 16 residues.

The V and J genes are TRBV2 and TRBJ1-6; weak D call: TRBD1 (6 bases). The ends were cut back, 7 bases at V and 6 bases at J, with 19 bases in the middle. The CDR3 is 16 amino acids. The germline gives CDR1 SNHLY, CDR2 FYNNEI. CDR3 DNA sequence: TGTGCCAGCAACCCTACCCGGACAGATAGTAATTCACCCCTCCACTTT. This sequence encodes CASNPTRTDSNSPLHF.

Here the CDR3 reads CASRGGTDTQYF. CDR3 nucleotides: TGCGCCAGTAGGGGGGGCACAGATACGCAGTATTTT. V gene TRBV10-2 combines with J gene TRBJ2-3; either TRBD1 or TRBD2 may supply D (6 bases each). Germline CDR1 WSHSY, CDR2 SAAADI. The CDR3 runs to 12 residues. V was pared by 9 bases and J by 1 base, with 8 bases between.

CDR3 nucleotide sequence: TGTGCCAGCTCACAAAATAGGGGAGCGGACTACGAGCAGTACTTC. Amino acids: CASSQNRGADYEQYF. The chain carries TRBV18 and TRBJ2-7, with D perhaps given as TRBD1 or TRBD2 (5 bases each). Trimming removed 4 bases from V and 3 bases from J, with 16 bases in between. The CDR3 runs 15 residues. Germline CDR1 reads KGHSH; CDR2 reads LQKENI.

This sequence joins TRBV27 and TRBJ2-1, with TRBD1 matching 8 bases. The junction had 7 bases not matched to a gene; V was cut back by 3 bases and J by 6 bases. Germline CDR1 MNHEY, CDR2 SMNVEV (reference sequence). This CDR3 has 15 amino acids. The chain's CDR3 is CASSFWQGAINEQFF. The CDR3 DNA is TGTGCCAGCAGTTTCTGGCAGGGGGCAATCAATGAGCAGTTCTTC.

The chain couples TRBV7-3 to TRBJ1-2; D is undetermined. This CDR3 spans 13 amino acids. V shed 2 bases and J shed 7 bases, with 11 bases lying between them. Germline lookup yields CDR1 SGHTA and CDR2 FQGTGA. The DNA for the CDR3 is TGTGCCAGCAGCTTACTCGAGCGGGGTGGCTACACCTTC. Its protein product is CASSLLERGGYTF. The variable domain in full, completed from reference TRBV7-3 and TRBJ1-2, reads GAGVSQTPSNKVTEKGKYVELRCDPISGHTALYWYRQSLGQGPEFLIYFQGTGAADDSGLPNDRFFAVRPEGSVSTLKIQRTERGDSAVYLCASSLLERGGYTFGSGTRLTVV.

The chain uses TRBV28 and TRBJ2-7; TRBD2 matches at 9 bases. Germline CDR1 is MDHEN and CDR2 is SYDVKM. CDR3 size: 16 residues. The J segment lost 2 bases and the V segment lost 4 bases, leaving 9 bases of the junction unmatched. The CDR3 DNA follows: TGTGCCAGCAGTTCCTCCGGGACTAGCAGGACCTACGAGCAGTACTTC. Its translation is CASSSSGTSRTYEQYF.

This chain connects TRBV6-6 to TRBJ1-3, with 7 bases fitting TRBD1. After removal of 5 bases from V and 1 base from J, the junction contained 8 bases not matched to a gene. There are 16 residues in the CDR3. Germline lookup yields CDR1 MNHNY and CDR2 SVGAGI (reference sequence). CDR3 amino acids: CASSPRDSLSGNTIYF. CDR3 DNA: TGTGCCAGCAGTCCCCGGGACAGCTTGTCTGGAAACACCATATATTTT.

The J gene is TRBJ2-1, the V gene TRBV2; 13 nucleotides align to TRBD2. V lost 6 bases, J lost 6 bases, and 8 bases stayed unmatched. CDR3 size: 16 residues. Per the germline V gene, CDR1 is SNHLY and CDR2 is FYNNEI. Here the CDR3 DNA reads TGTGCCAGCAGAGGACTAGCGGGAGTGGGGATCAATGAGCAGTTCTTC. It translates to CASRGLAGVGINEQFF.

V gene TRBV9 combines with J gene TRBJ2-2; 8 nucleotides agree with TRBD2. V lost 0 bases and J lost 6; bases outside the gene matches: 7. This CDR3 is 16 amino acids long. Germline lookup yields CDR1 SGDLS and CDR2 YYNGEE. The CDR3 nucleotides are TGTGCCAGCAGCGTAGTTGGTAGCGGGGTCGCCGGGGAGCTGTTTTTT. Amino acids: CASSVVGSGVAGELFF.

The V call is TRBV19, the J call TRBJ1-1; D gene ambiguous. CDR1 is LNHDA, CDR2 SQIVND, per germline (reference sequence). The CDR3 is made up of 13 amino acids. Trimming shortened V by 3 bases and J by 3 bases, and 8 bases separated the two germline ends. The DNA of the CDR3 is TGTGCCAGTAGTATGAAGGGAGACACTGAAGCTTTCTTT. Translating gives CASSMKGDTEAFF. The whole variable domain, remainder taken from reference TRBV19 and TRBJ1-1, is DGGITQSPKYLFRKEGQNVTLSCEQNLNHDAMYWYRQDPGQGLRLIYYSQIVNDFQKGDIAEGYSVSREKKESFPLTVTSAQKNPTAFYLCASSMKGDTEAFFGQGTRLTVV.

The genes are TRBV6-5 and TRBJ2-7, with TRBD1 matching 7 bases. Germline values: CDR1 MNHEY, CDR2 SVGAGI. V was pared by 4 bases and J by 3 bases, with 9 bases of the junction left unmatched. The CDR3 is made up of 15 amino acids. CDR3 DNA: TGTGCCAGCAGTTCTACCCGGACAGGTTTCTACGAGCAGTACTTC. Translated: CASSSTRTGFYEQYF.

This clone occurred a few times. The chain combines TRBV5-4 with TRBJ2-3; D remains unclear. This CDR3 region has 13 residues. The ends were cut back, 5 bases at V and 5 bases at J, with 12 bases in the middle. Germline V gives CDR1 SGHNT, CDR2 YYREEE (reference sequence). CDR3 sequence (DNA): TGTGCCAGCAGATTCGAGGAGAGAGATACGCAGTATTTT. Its translation is CASRFEERDTQYF.

The genes are TRBV9 and TRBJ1-6, with D possibly being TRBD1 (5 bases). Germline CDR1 reads SGDLS; CDR2 reads YYNGEE. Trimming took 5 bases from V and 6 from J, leaving 9 bases between them. This CDR3 region has 13 residues. CDR3 sequence (DNA): TGTGCCAGCAGTGGGGGAGGTAATTCACCCCTCCACTTT. It specifies CASSGGGNSPLHF.

This clone was found a few times. The rearrangement uses TRBV15 and TRBJ2-7; 11 positions match TRBD2. CDR3 length: 18 amino acids. In germline, CDR1 is LNHNV, CDR2 YYDKDF (reference sequence). Trimming removed 3 bases from V and 7 bases from J; junction bases left unmatched: 17. CDR3 protein: CATSSAGTSGRPLLEQYF. CDR3 in DNA: TGTGCCACCAGCAGTGCTGGGACTAGCGGCCGCCCTCTCCTGGAGCAGTACTTC. The variable domain in full, with the rest retrieved from reference TRBV15 and TRBJ2-7, is DAMVIQNPRYQVTQFGKPVTLSCSQTLNHNVMYWYQQKSSQAPKLLFHYYDKDFNNEADTPDNFQSRRPNTSFCFLDIRSPGLGDTAMYLCATSSAGTSGRPLLEQYFGPGTRLTVT.

The V call is TRBV7-8, the J call TRBJ2-7, with 9 bases matching TRBD1. V gave up 1 base and J gave up 5 bases; unmatched junction bases: 6. The germline V gene has CDR1 SGHVS and CDR2 FQNEAQ. The CDR3 has 15 amino acids. CDR3 region: CASSLGGTGNNEQYF. Here the CDR3 DNA reads TGTGCCAGCAGCTTAGGTGGGACAGGGAACAACGAGCAGTACTTC.

The J gene is TRBJ2-3, the V gene TRBV4-1; TRBD2 might be the D (6 bases). The germline V gene encodes CDR1 MGHRA and CDR2 YSYEKL. This CDR3 is 17 amino acids long. V dropped 4 bases and J dropped 0 bases, with 17 bases sitting between them. CDR3 region: CASSPGVPRGSTDTQYF. As DNA, the CDR3 is TGCGCCAGCAGCCCCGGGGTGCCACGGGGGAGCACAGATACGCAGTATTTT.

This clone was seen once. CDR3 nucleotides: TGTGCCAGCAGCCATGGGGGTTCAAACGGTAGGGGGAATGAAGCTTTCTTT. This codes for CASSHGGSNGRGNEAFF. V usage is TRBV4-2 and J usage is TRBJ1-1; weak D call: TRBD1 (6 bases). The CDR3 is made up of 17 amino acids. The germline CDR1 and CDR2 sequences are LGHNA and YNFKEQ. V was cut by 3 bases and J by 7 bases, with 24 bases left in between.

CDR3 sequence: CASSELVLAGSSGANVLTF. The CDR3 DNA reads as TGTGCCAGCAGTGAACTTGTACTAGCGGGCAGCTCTGGGGCCAACGTCCTGACTTTC. The gene calls are TRBV6-1 and TRBJ2-6; 9 bases fit TRBD2. Germline CDR1 reads MNHNS; CDR2 reads SASEGT. The CDR3 sequence is 19 residues long. V was pared by 2 bases and J by 0 bases, with 8 bases of the junction left unmatched.

This clone was seen a single time. The V call is TRBV5-1, the J call TRBJ1-1; tentative D call: TRBD1 (6 bases). The CDR3 consists of 14 residues. Germline V lookup: CDR1 SGHRS, CDR2 YFSETQ. The V and J ends lost 3 bases and 2 bases respectively, with 11 bases between them. The CDR3 protein is CASSSDRTNTEAFF. CDR3 nucleotide sequence: TGCGCCAGCAGCTCCGACAGGACAAACACTGAAGCTTTCTTT. The full variable domain, with the rest looked up from reference TRBV5-1 and TRBJ1-1, is KAGVTQTPRYLIKTRGQQVTLSCSPISGHRSVSWYQQTPGQGLQFLFEYFSETQRNKGNFPGRFSGRQFSNSRSEMNVSTLELGDSALYLCASSSDRTNTEAFFGQGTRLTVV.

The genes are TRBV11-3 and TRBJ1-2; D possibly corresponds to TRBD1 (6 bases). Looked up from germline, CDR1 is SGHNT and CDR2 is YENEEA. The CDR3 totals 15 residues. V lost 3 bases, J lost 3 bases, and 14 bases lay in between. CDR3 nucleotides: TGTGCCAGCAGCTTGGGATCACAGGGAGACTATGGCTACACCTTC. As protein: CASSLGSQGDYGYTF. Filled out from reference TRBV11-3 and TRBJ1-2, the complete variable domain reads EAGVVQSPRYKIIEKKQPVAFWCNPISGHNTLYWYLQNLGQGPELLIRYENEEAVDDSQLPKDRFSAERLKGVDSTLKIQPAELGDSAVYLCASSLGSQGDYGYTFGSGTRLTVV.

V gene TRBV6-1 combines with J gene TRBJ1-1, with D tentatively TRBD1 (6 bases). V lost 5 bases and J 1 base, leaving 8 bases between the germline ends. Per germline, CDR1 MNHNS and CDR2 SASEGT. This CDR3 is built from 13 residues. Here the CDR3 reads CASSTQGNTEAFF. For the CDR3, the DNA is TGTGCCAGCAGTACACAGGGGAACACTGAAGCTTTCTTT.

In this sample, this clone turned up a few times. The CDR3 DNA sequence: TGTGCCAGCTCCAGGGGGACAGGGGGCGCCGGGGAGCTGTTTTTT. This encodes CASSRGTGGAGELFF. This chain joins TRBV6-1 and TRBJ2-2; 12 bases line up with TRBD1. J was trimmed by 6 bases and V by 8 bases; bases with no gene match: 7. CDR1 and CDR2 from the germline V gene are MNHNS and SASEGT. CDR3 size: 15 residues.

This chain uses TRBV7-2 with TRBJ2-1, with 9 bases that match TRBD1. There are 14 residues in the CDR3. Unmatched junction bases numbered 6, after V lost 5 bases and J lost 7 bases. CDR1 is SGHTA, CDR2 FQGNSA, per germline. CDR3 coding DNA: TGTGCCAGCAGCCGCCTGACAGGGGGGAATGAGCAGTTCTTC. It encodes CASSRLTGGNEQFF. Combining the CDR3 with reference TRBV7-2 and TRBJ2-1 gives the whole variable domain GAGVSQSPSNKVTEKGKDVELRCDPISGHTALYWYRQSLGQGLEFLIYFQGNSAPDKSGLPSDRFSAERTGGSVSTLTIQRTQQEDSAVYLCASSRLTGGNEQFFGPGTRLTVL.

The chain carries TRBV15 and TRBJ2-3, with TRBD2 as a possible D gene (5 bases). The germline CDR1 and CDR2 sequences are LNHNV and YYDKDF (reference sequence). The CDR3 extends over 15 amino acids. V lost 0 bases and J lost 4, with 11 bases in between. CDR3 protein: CATSREITGSDTQYF. In nucleotides, the CDR3 is TGTGCCACCAGCAGAGAAATAACGGGGTCAGATACGCAGTATTTT.